This T cell receptor (beta chain) is from a study of identical twins. Study-level findings and limits: Abundant beta clonotypes from cord blood bore fewer insertions; memory repertoires lacked this pattern.

Template switching introduced a universal primer site, and the cDNA bore unique molecular identifiers. TCRdb called the 5' RACE reads again in MiXCR, with one record for every CDR3 protein. The repertoire has 1.5 million to 2 million distinct CDR3 sequences, around 33% of them found once; the top ten carry over 0.25%. Germline V gene sequence: CDR1 DFQATT, CDR2 SNEGSKA (reference sequence). The V segment lost 2 bases and the J segment 8 bases; nucleotides outside the gene matches: 9. The CDR3 consists of 14 residues. This clonotype turned up a few times. Its matching antigen is unknown. This TCR came from a newborn girl in good health. Sequencing was carried out using cord blood. The V call is TRBV20-1, the J call TRBJ2-1, with TRBD2 matching 7 bases. The CDR3 DNA follows: TGCAGTGCTAGACAGGCGGTAGCGGGCGATGAGCAGTTCTTC. Translation gives CSARQAVAGDEQFF.